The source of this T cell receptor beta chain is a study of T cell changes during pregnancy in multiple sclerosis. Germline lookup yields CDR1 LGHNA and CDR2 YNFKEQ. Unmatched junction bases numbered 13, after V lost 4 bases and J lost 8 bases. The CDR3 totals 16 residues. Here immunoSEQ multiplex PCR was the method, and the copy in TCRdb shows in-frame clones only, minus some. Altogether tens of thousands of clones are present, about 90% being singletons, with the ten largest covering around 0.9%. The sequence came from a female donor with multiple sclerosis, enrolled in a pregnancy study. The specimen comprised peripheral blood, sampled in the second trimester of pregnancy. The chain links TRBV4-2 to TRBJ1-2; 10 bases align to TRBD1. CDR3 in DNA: TGTGCCAGCAGCCCCACAACGACAGGGGGCCAACGAGGCTACACCTTC. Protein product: CASSPTTTGGQRGYTF.